This T cell receptor (beta chain) was captured in a study of beta chain features in type 1 diabetes. Reverse transcribing all isolated RNA meant expressed TCRB transcripts were sequenced. Approximately 3.7 million reads per sample on average were obtained from naive, central memory and regulatory T cell samples. The protocol was immunoSEQ multiplex PCR, while the TCRdb copy is restricted to in-frame clones and leaves out a portion. Counted here are fewer than 900,000 clones, 15% to 20% occurring once; the ten biggest clones make up 0.02% to 0.03%. The single heparinised draw taken from each donor contained about 120 mL of blood on average. Purity of each sorted population was above 98%. Trimming cost V 1 base and J 3 bases, with 11 bases left between them. Per the germline V gene, CDR1 is SEHNR and CDR2 is FQNEAQ (reference sequence). The CDR3 loop spans 15 amino acids.

The source material was naive CD4+ T cells from blood. This sequence was found in a woman aged 18-35 years in good health. This chain connects TRBV7-9 to TRBJ2-3; D gene unclear. The CDR3 DNA sequence: TGTGCCAGCAGCTTAGTGGCTGGTGAAACAGATACGCAGTATTTT. It yields the protein CASSLVAGETDTQYF.